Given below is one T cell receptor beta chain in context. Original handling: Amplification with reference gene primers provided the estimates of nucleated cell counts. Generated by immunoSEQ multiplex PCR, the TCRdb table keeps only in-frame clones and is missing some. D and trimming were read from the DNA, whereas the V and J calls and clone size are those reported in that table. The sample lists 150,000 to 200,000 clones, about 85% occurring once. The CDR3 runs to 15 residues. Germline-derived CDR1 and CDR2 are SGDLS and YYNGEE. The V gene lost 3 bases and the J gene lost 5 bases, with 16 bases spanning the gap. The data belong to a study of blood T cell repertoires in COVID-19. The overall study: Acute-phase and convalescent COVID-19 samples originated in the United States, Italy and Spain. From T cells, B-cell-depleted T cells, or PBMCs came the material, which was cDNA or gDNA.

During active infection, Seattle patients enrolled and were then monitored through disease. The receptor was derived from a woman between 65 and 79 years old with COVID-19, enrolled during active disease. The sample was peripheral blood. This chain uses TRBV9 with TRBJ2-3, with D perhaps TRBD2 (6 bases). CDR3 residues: CASSAGDLDGDTQYF. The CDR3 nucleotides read TGTGCCAGCAGCGCGGGGGATTTAGACGGAGATACGCAGTATTTT.